The 23 T cell receptor beta chains given below trace back to one sample, sequenced in a study of T-cell memory formation after mild COVID-19. Using its own MiXCR run on the 5' RACE reads, TCRdb lists one record per CDR3 protein. This table has about 90,000 distinct CDR3 sequences, more than 12% appearing once. The sample taken for sequencing was PBMCs or a T cell subset sorted from them (not recorded which). The receptors originated from a man in his late teens or twenties who had mild COVID-19 (a few samples of this study predate the infection). Cell type and time point are not known.

V is TRBV20-1 and J is TRBJ2-7; D gene uncertain. The V gene's germline CDR1 is DFQATT and CDR2 SNEGSKA (reference sequence). Between the trimmed V and J ends, which lost 0 bases and 3 bases, there was a span of 12 bases. The CDR3 is made up of 14 amino acids. The CDR3 sequence is CSARDPVAGYEQYV. CDR3 nucleotide sequence: TGCAGTGCTAGAGATCCCGTGGCAGGCTACGAGCAGTACGTC.

This clonotype was counted a few times. The V and J genes are TRBV7-9 and TRBJ2-5; D perhaps matches TRBD2 (5 bases). V shed 4 bases and J shed 1 base, with 19 bases lying between them. CDR3 length: 17 residues. Germline assignment: CDR1 SEHNR and CDR2 FQNEAQ (reference sequence). CDR3 sequence (DNA): TGTGCCAGCAGCTCCCGTGGGAGAGCGGCGATCCAAGAGACCCAGTACTTC. This translates into CASSSRGRAAIQETQYF.

This clonotype showed up many times. This sequence joins TRBV5-1 and TRBJ2-5; a weak D match, TRBD2 (6 bases). This CDR3 region has 13 residues. The germline V gene has CDR1 SGHRS and CDR2 YFSETQ. V dropped 2 bases and J dropped 2 bases, with 7 bases sitting between them. The CDR3 spells CASSFRGQETQYF. CDR3 bases: TGCGCCAGCAGCTTTCGGGGGCAAGAGACCCAGTACTTC. The variable domain in full, completed from reference TRBV5-1 and TRBJ2-5, reads KAGVTQTPRYLIKTRGQQVTLSCSPISGHRSVSWYQQTPGQGLQFLFEYFSETQRNKGNFPGRFSGRQFSNSRSEMNVSTLELGDSALYLCASSFRGQETQYFGPGTRLLVL.

The V call is TRBV6-5, the J call TRBJ1-2; 7 bases are a match to TRBD1. The CDR3 is 13 amino acids. With 5 bases clipped from V and 4 bases from J, the junction kept 4 bases outside the gene matches. CDR1 MNHEY and CDR2 SVGAGI come from the germline V gene. The CDR3 nucleotides are TGTGCCAGCAGTCAAGGGGGCACCTATGGCTACACCTTC. This codes for CASSQGGTYGYTF.

The rearrangement joins TRBV6-2 or TRBV6-3 to TRBJ2-5; 9 bases match TRBD1. Unmatched junction bases numbered 3, after V lost 2 bases and J lost 5 bases. Germline V gene sequence: CDR1 MNHEY, CDR2 SVGEGT. The CDR3 is 14 amino acids. The CDR3 nucleotides are TGTGCCAGCAGTTACGGGACAGGGTATGAGACCCAGTACTTC. Its translation: CASSYGTGYETQYF.

The sample holds a few counts of this clonotype. The chain combines TRBV6-1 with TRBJ1-1; D is unclear. With 8 bases removed from V and 6 bases from J, the gap between germline ends came to 4 bases. Germline CDR1 reads MNHNS; CDR2 reads SASEGT. The CDR3 is 9 amino acids. The DNA of the CDR3 is TGTGCCAGCGGACCTGAAGCTTTCTTT. This sequence encodes CASGPEAFF.

V usage is TRBV5-1 and J usage is TRBJ2-7, with TRBD1 matching 8 bases. With V trimmed by 10 bases and J by 3 bases, 9 bases remained unmatched. Germline CDR1 SGHRS, CDR2 YFSETQ. This CDR3 is built from 13 residues. For the CDR3, the DNA is TGCGCCTTCCCGGGACAGGACGACTACGAGCAGTACGTC. It yields the protein CAFPGQDDYEQYV.

This clonotype was found many times. The chain recombines TRBV4-1 with TRBJ2-4; 14 bases are a match to TRBD2. Germline CDR1 MGHRA, CDR2 YSYEKL. The ends lost 4 bases at V and 7 bases at J; junction bases unmatched: 6. CDR3 length: 16 amino acids. The CDR3 DNA follows: TGCGCCAGCAGCCCTACAGGACTAGCGGGGGGCAACATTCAGTACTTC. Its protein is CASSPTGLAGGNIQYF.

The chain recombines TRBV7-9 with TRBJ2-7; a weak D match, TRBD1 (5 bases). Germline CDR1 SEHNR, CDR2 FQNEAQ (reference sequence). The CDR3 totals 13 residues. Between the trimmed V and J ends, which lost 1 base and 6 bases, there was a span of 10 bases. The CDR3 sequence is CASSLGGAGEQYF. CDR3 in DNA: TGTGCCAGCAGCTTAGGTGGGGCCGGCGAGCAGTACTTC.

V gene TRBV7-3 combines with J gene TRBJ2-2; 7 bases fit TRBD2. Germline CDR1 is SGHTA and CDR2 is FQGTGA. V lost 1 base to trimming and J lost 0 bases; unmatched junction nucleotides: 8. The CDR3 extends over 18 amino acids. The CDR3 spells CASSLSAGDDPNTGELFF. CDR3 DNA sequence: TGTGCCAGCAGCTTAAGCGCGGGGGACGACCCGAACACCGGGGAGCTGTTTTTT.

The J gene is TRBJ1-1, the V gene TRBV2, with D unresolved. Deletions cut 8 bases from V and 2 bases from J, with 9 bases between. The CDR3 runs 12 residues. CDR1 SNHLY and CDR2 FYNNEI come from the germline V gene. The CDR3 DNA reads TGTGCCAGCCATCGAACCAACACTGAAGCTTTCTTT. As protein: CASHRTNTEAFF.

The V call is TRBV4-1, the J call TRBJ1-5; D is unresolved. Germline V gives CDR1 MGHRA, CDR2 YSYEKL. V was cut by 1 base and J by 3 bases, with 7 bases left in between. The CDR3 runs 14 residues. This chain's CDR3 is CASSQAGFNQPQHF. The CDR3 bases are TGCGCCAGCAGCCAAGCAGGCTTCAATCAGCCCCAGCATTTT.

CDR3 amino acids: CASSYQVGAPLHF. The CDR3 nucleotides are TGTGCCAGCAGCTACCAGGTCGGGGCACCCCTCCACTTT. This chain connects TRBV7-9 to TRBJ1-6; D is unresolved. Trimming left V 4 bases short and J 11 bases short, with 12 bases between. The CDR3 consists of 13 residues. The germline V gene encodes CDR1 SEHNR and CDR2 FQNEAQ (reference sequence).

The rearrangement links TRBV9 to TRBJ1-6; the match to TRBD1 covers 7 bases. The CDR3 loop spans 15 amino acids. The V segment lost 3 bases and the J segment 7 bases; nucleotides outside the gene matches: 7. The germline CDR1 and CDR2 sequences are SGDLS and YYNGEE. The CDR3 DNA reads as TGTGCCAGCAGCGGTACCGGGACAGAAAATTCACCCCTCCACTTT. Its protein product is CASSGTGTENSPLHF.

This clonotype has just a few counts. The chain uses TRBV6-2 or TRBV6-3 and TRBJ1-5, with D tentatively TRBD1 (6 bases). Germline V lookup: CDR1 MNHEY, CDR2 SVGEGT. CDR3 length: 14 amino acids. V was shortened by 3 bases and J by 5 bases, with 11 bases between the two germline ends. The DNA of the CDR3 is TGTGCCAGCAGTTATGGCTGGGGGCATCAGCCCCAGCATTTT. It encodes CASSYGWGHQPQHF.

The rearrangement joins TRBV3-1 to TRBJ1-1; D is uncertain. CDR1 is LGHDT and CDR2 is YNNKEL in the germline V gene (reference sequence). CDR3 length: 14 residues. Deletions cut 4 bases from V and 0 bases from J, with 9 bases between. The CDR3 DNA is TGTGCCAGCAGCCCCCGCCATATGAACACTGAAGCTTTCTTT. Protein sequence: CASSPRHMNTEAFF.

The rearrangement joins TRBV4-3 to TRBJ2-2; maybe TRBD2 (5 bases). The V gene's germline CDR1 is LGHNA and CDR2 YSLEER. Trimming shortened V by 0 bases and J by 5 bases, and 10 bases separated the two germline ends. This CDR3 has 15 amino acids. CDR3 sequence (DNA): TGCGCCAGCAGCCAAGAGCGGGTGGTAACCGGGGAGCTGTTTTTT. This sequence encodes CASSQERVVTGELFF.

This clonotype has more than one count but fewer than ten. This chain links TRBV7-9 with TRBJ2-5, with TRBD2 identical over 10 bases. CDR3 size: 16 residues. CDR1 and CDR2 (germline): SEHNR, FQNEAQ (reference sequence). Germline trimming cut 4 bases from V and 1 base from J; bases unmatched to any gene: 6. The CDR3 loop is CASSSGTSVLQETQYF. In nucleotides, the CDR3 is TGTGCCAGCAGCTCCGGGACTAGCGTACTCCAAGAGACCCAGTACTTC.

This clonotype occurred a few times. The V call is TRBV7-9, the J call TRBJ2-3; no definite D call. This CDR3 spans 16 amino acids. V lost 6 bases and J lost 3, with 19 bases in between. The V gene's germline CDR1 is SEHNR and CDR2 FQNEAQ (reference sequence). The CDR3 protein is CASRVAASSDTDTQYF. The CDR3 bases are TGTGCCAGCAGGGTGGCTGCATCCAGCGATACAGATACGCAGTATTTT.

This clonotype turned up a few times. The CDR3 DNA sequence: TGTGCCAGCAGCTTAGAACCACAGGGGAATTCACCCCTCCACTTT. Translation gives CASSLEPQGNSPLHF. V gene TRBV7-6 combines with J gene TRBJ1-6, with 7 bases matching TRBD1. Unmatched junction bases numbered 4, after V lost 1 base and J lost 7 bases. There are 15 residues in the CDR3. Germline lookup yields CDR1 SGHVS and CDR2 FNYEAQ.

This chain connects TRBV7-3 to TRBJ2-2; D is perhaps TRBD1 (6 bases). The CDR3 runs 15 residues. Germline lookup yields CDR1 SGHTA and CDR2 FQGTGA. V was pared by 5 bases and J by 4 bases, with 14 bases between. CDR3 bases: TGTGCCAGCAGCCCAGGGGTAGTGAGCACCGGGGAGCTGTTTTTT. Protein product: CASSPGVVSTGELFF.

The V gene is TRBV7-2, the J gene TRBJ1-6; the D is unclear. The ends were cut back, 4 bases at V and 10 bases at J, with 8 bases in the middle. The germline gives CDR1 SGHTA, CDR2 FQGNSA. This CDR3 is built from 12 residues. As DNA, the CDR3 is TGTGCCAGCAGCTATTCGGGCTCACCCCTCCACTTT. It yields the protein CASSYSGSPLHF. The complete variable domain, with remaining parts taken from reference TRBV7-2 and TRBJ1-6, reads GAGVSQSPSNKVTEKGKDVELRCDPISGHTALYWYRQSLGQGLEFLIYFQGNSAPDKSGLPSDRFSAERTGGSVSTLTIQRTQQEDSAVYLCASSYSGSPLHFGNGTRLTVT.

This clonotype was observed a handful of times. V is TRBV14 and J is TRBJ2-7, with unresolved D. CDR1 is SGHDN and CDR2 is FVKESK in the germline V gene. The CDR3 has 11 amino acids. Between the trimmed V and J ends, which lost 1 base and 2 bases, there was a span of 0 bases. The CDR3 nucleotides read TGTGCCAGCAGCCAAGCCTACGAGCAGTACTTC. Translating gives CASSQAYEQYF.